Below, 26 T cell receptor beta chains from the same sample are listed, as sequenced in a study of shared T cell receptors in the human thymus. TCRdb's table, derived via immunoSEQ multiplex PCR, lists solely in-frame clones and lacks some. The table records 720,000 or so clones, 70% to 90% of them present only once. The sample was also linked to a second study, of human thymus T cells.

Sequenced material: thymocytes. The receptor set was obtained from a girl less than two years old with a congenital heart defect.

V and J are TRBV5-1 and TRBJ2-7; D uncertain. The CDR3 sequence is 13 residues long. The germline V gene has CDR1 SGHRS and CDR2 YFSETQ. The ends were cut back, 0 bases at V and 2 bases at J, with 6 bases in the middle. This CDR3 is CASSLGRPYEQYF. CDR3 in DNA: TGCGCCAGCAGCTTGGGCAGGCCCTACGAGCAGTACTTC.

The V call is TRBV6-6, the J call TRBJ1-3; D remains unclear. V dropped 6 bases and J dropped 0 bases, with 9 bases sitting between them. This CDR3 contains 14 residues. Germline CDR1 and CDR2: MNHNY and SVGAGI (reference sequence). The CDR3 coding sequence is TGTGCCAGCAGAGAACCGGGCTCTGGAAACACCATATATTTT. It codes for CASREPGSGNTIYF.

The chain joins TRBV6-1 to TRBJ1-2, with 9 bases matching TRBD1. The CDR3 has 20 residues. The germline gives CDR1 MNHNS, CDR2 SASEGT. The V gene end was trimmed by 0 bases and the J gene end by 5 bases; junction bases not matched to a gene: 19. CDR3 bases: TGTGCCAGCAGTGAAGCTTTCCCGGACAGGGGCCCCACCAACTCGTATGGCTACACCTTC. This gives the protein CASSEAFPDRGPTNSYGYTF.

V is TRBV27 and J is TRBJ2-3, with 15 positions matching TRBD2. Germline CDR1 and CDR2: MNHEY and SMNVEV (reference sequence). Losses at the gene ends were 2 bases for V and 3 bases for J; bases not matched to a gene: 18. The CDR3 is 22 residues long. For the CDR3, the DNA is TGTGCCAGCAGTTTAACGGATGCCGGGACTAGCGGGGGGACCGGCGGGACAGATACGCAGTATTTT. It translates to CASSLTDAGTSGGTGGTDTQYF.

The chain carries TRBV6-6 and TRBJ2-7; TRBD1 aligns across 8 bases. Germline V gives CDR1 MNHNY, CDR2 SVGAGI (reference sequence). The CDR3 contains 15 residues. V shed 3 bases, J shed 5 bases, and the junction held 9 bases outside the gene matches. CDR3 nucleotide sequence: TGTGCCAGCAGTTATACGACAGGGGTCTGGCACGAGCAGTACTTC. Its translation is CASSYTTGVWHEQYF.

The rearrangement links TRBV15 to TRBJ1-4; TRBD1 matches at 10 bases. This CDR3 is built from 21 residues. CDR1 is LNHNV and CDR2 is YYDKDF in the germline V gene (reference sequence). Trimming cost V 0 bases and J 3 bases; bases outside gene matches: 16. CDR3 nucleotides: TGTGCCACCAGCAGAGATTACGGCGAAGGGGACAGGGGTTCTGCTAATGAAAAACTGTTTTTT. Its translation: CATSRDYGEGDRGSANEKLFF.

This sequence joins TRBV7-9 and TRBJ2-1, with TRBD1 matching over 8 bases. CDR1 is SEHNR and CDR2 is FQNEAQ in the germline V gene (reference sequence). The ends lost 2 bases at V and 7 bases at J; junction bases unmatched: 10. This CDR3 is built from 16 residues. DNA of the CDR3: TGTGCCAGCAGCTTACACCGGACAGGGACAGGAAATGAGCAGTTCTTC. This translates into CASSLHRTGTGNEQFF.

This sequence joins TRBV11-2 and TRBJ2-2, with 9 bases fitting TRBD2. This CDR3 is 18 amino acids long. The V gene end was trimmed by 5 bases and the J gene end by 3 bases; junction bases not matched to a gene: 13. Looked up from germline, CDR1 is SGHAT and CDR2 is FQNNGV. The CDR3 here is CASSALGAGGRDTGELFF. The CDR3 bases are TGTGCCAGCAGCGCCCTAGGGGCGGGGGGGCGGGACACCGGGGAGCTGTTTTTT.

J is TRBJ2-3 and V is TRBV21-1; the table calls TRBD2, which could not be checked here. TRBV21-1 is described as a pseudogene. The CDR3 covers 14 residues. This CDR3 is CASKLADNTDTQYF. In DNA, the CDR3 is TGTGCCAGCAAACTAGCGGATAACACAGATACGCAGTATTTT.

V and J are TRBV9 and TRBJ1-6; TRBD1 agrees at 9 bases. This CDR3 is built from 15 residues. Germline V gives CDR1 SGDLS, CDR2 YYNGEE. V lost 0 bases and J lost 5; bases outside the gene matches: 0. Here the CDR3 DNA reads TGTGCCAGCAGCGTAGGACAGGGGGATAATTCACCCCTCCACTTT. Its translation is CASSVGQGDNSPLHF.

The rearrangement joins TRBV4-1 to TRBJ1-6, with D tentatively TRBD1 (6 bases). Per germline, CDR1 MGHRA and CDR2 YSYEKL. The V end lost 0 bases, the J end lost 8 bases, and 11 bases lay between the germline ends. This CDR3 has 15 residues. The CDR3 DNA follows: TGCGCCAGCAGCCAAGAATCGGCAGGGGATTCACCCCTCCACTTT. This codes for CASSQESAGDSPLHF.

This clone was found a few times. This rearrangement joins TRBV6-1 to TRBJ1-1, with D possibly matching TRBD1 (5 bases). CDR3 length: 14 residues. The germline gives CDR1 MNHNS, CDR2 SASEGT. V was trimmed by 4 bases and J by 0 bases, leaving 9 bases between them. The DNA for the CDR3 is TGTGCCAGCAGTGGGGGGGGGATGAACACTGAAGCTTTCTTT. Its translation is CASSGGGMNTEAFF.

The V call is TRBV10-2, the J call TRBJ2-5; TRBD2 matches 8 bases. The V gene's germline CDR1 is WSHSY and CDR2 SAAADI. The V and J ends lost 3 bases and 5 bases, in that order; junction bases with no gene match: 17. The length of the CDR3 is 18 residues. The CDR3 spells CASSDTSGPRGGEETQYF. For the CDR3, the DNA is TGCGCCAGCAGTGATACATCGGGTCCACGGGGGGGCGAGGAGACCCAGTACTTC.

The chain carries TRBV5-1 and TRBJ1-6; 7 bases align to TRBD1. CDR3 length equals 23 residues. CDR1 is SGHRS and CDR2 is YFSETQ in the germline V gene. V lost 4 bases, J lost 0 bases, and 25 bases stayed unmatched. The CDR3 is CASSDATWDSRGDLDSYNSPLHF. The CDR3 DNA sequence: TGCGCCAGCAGCGATGCGACCTGGGACAGCAGAGGGGATCTGGACTCCTATAATTCACCCCTCCACTTT.

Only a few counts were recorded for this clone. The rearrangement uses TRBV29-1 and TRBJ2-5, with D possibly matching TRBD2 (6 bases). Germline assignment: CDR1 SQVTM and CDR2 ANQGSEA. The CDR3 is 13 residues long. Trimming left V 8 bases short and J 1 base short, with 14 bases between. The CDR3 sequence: CSHRGSPQETQYF. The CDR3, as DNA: TGCAGCCACCGGGGGAGTCCCCAAGAGACCCAGTACTTC.

The CDR3 DNA is TGTGCCAGCACATACCGGGGGGGGATGAACACTGAAGCTTTCTTT. Encoded protein: CASTYRGGMNTEAFF. The V gene is TRBV6-5, the J gene TRBJ1-1, with D perhaps matching TRBD1 (5 bases). The germline CDR1 and CDR2 sequences are MNHEY and SVGAGI. The CDR3 covers 15 residues. V lost 7 bases and J lost 0, with 15 bases in between.

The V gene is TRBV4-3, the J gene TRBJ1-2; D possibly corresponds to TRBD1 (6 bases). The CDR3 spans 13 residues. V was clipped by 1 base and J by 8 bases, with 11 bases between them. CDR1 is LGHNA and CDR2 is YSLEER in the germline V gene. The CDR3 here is CASSQGEQGGYTF. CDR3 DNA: TGCGCCAGCAGCCAAGGGGAACAGGGAGGCTACACCTTC.

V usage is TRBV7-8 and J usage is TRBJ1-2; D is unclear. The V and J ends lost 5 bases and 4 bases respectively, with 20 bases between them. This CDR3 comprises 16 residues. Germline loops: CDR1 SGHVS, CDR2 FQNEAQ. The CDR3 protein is CASSNTPRGNFYGYTF. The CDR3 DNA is TGTGCCAGCAGCAACACCCCGCGAGGGAACTTCTATGGCTACACCTTC.

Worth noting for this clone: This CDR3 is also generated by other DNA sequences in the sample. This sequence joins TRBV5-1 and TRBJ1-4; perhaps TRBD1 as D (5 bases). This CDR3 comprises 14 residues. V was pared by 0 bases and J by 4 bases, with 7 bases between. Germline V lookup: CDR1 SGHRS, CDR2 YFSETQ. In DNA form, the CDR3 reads TGCGCCAGCAGCTTGGGCAGGGTTAATGAAAAACTGTTTTTT. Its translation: CASSLGRVNEKLFF. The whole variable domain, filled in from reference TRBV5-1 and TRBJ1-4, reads KAGVTQTPRYLIKTRGQQVTLSCSPISGHRSVSWYQQTPGQGLQFLFEYFSETQRNKGNFPGRFSGRQFSNSRSEMNVSTLELGDSALYLCASSLGRVNEKLFFGSGTQLSVL.

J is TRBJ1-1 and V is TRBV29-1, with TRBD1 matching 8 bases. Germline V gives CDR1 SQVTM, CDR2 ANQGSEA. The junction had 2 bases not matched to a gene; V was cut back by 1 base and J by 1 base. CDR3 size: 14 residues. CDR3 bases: TGCAGCGTTGAAGGGACAGGGTCGAACACTGAAGCTTTCTTT. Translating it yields CSVEGTGSNTEAFF.

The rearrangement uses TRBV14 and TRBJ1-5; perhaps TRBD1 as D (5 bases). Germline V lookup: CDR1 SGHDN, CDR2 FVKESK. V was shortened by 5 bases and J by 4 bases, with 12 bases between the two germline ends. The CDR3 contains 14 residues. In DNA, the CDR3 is TGTGCCAGCAGCACAACAGGACGGAATCAGCCCCAGCATTTT. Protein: CASSTTGRNQPQHF.

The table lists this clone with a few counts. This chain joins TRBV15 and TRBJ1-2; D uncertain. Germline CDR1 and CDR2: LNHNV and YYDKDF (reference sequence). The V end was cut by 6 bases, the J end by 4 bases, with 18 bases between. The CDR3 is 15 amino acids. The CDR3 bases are TGTGCCACCAGGGGTCGCCGTGGCCCAGGCTATGGCTACACCTTC. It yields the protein CATRGRRGPGYGYTF.

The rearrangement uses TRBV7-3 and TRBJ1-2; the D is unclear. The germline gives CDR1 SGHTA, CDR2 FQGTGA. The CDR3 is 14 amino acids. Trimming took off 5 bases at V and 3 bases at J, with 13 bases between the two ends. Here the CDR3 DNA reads TGTGCCAGCAGCCCCAGTATCCACGACTATGGCTACACCTTC. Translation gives CASSPSIHDYGYTF.

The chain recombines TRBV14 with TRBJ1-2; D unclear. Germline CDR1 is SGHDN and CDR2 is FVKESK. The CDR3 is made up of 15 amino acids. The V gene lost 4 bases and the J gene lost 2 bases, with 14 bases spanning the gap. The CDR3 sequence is CASSLLSGVNYGYTF. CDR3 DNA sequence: TGTGCCAGCAGCCTCCTTAGCGGAGTGAACTATGGCTACACCTTC.

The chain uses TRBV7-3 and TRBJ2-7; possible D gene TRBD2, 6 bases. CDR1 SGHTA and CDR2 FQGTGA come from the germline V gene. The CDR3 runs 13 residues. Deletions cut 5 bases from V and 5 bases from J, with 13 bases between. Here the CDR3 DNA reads TGTGCCAGCAGCGCCGGGACTGGGAACGAGCAGTACTTC. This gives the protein CASSAGTGNEQYF.

The CDR3 loop reads CASSQAGLNSPLHF. CDR3 nucleotide sequence: TGTGCCAGCAGCCAAGCCGGTCTAAATTCACCCCTCCACTTT. The chain links TRBV14 to TRBJ1-6; unclear D gene. V shed 1 base and J shed 7 bases, with 8 bases lying between them. Germline lookup yields CDR1 SGHDN and CDR2 FVKESK. The CDR3 is made up of 14 amino acids.